The 9 T cell receptor beta chains in this list originate from one sample, sequenced in a study of blood T cell repertoires in COVID-19. Profiling relied on immunoSEQ multiplex PCR, and the TCRdb table lists in-frame clones only, not all of them. This table holds roughly 140,000 clones, 60% to 85% found once. The sample was peripheral blood. These receptors all come from a man in his fifties or sixties with active or convalescent COVID-19.

This clone occurred a few times. This chain connects TRBV29-1 to TRBJ2-7; 7 positions match TRBD1. The V gene end was trimmed by 7 bases and the J gene end by 3 bases; junction bases not matched to a gene: 3. Germline lookup yields CDR1 SQVTM and CDR2 ANQGSEA. The length of the CDR3 is 11 residues. CDR3 DNA: TGCAGCGACGGACAGGTCTACGAGCAGTACTTC. It yields the protein CSDGQVYEQYF.

The CDR3 DNA reads as TGTGCCAGCAGCTTACGTGGGAGCGACGAGCAGTACTTC. Translation: CASSLRGSDEQYF. The rearrangement uses TRBV5-8 and TRBJ2-7; the D gene is possibly TRBD2 (5 bases). Per germline, CDR1 SGHTS and CDR2 YDEGEE. Trimming cost V 2 bases and J 5 bases, with 11 bases left between them. CDR3 length: 13 residues. The full variable domain, its missing parts supplied by reference TRBV5-8 and TRBJ2-7, is EAGVTQSPTHLIKTRGQQATLRCSPISGHTSVYWYQQALGLGLQFLLWYDEGEERNRGNFPPRFSGRQFPNYSSELNVNALELEDSALYLCASSLRGSDEQYFGPGTRLTVT.

J is TRBJ1-6 and V is TRBV6-6; no reliable D call. Trimming pared 0 bases from V and 8 bases from J, leaving 11 bases between. Germline V gene lookup returns CDR1 MNHNY and CDR2 SVGAGI (reference sequence). This CDR3 contains 15 residues. CDR3 DNA sequence: TGTGCCAGCAGTTACTCGCCCGTCCGGGATTCACCCCTCCACTTT. It yields the protein CASSYSPVRDSPLHF.

This clone was observed a handful of times. The V call is TRBV29-1, the J call TRBJ2-1; 10 positions agree with TRBD2. The CDR3 extends over 17 amino acids. The junction had 7 bases not matched to a gene; V was cut back by 0 bases and J by 2 bases. Germline V gene lookup returns CDR1 SQVTM and CDR2 ANQGSEA. The CDR3 is CSVEDTGTSETYNEQFF. CDR3 DNA: TGCAGCGTTGAAGATACAGGGACTAGCGAAACCTACAATGAGCAGTTCTTC.

This sequence joins TRBV7-3 and TRBJ2-1; D gene unclear. The germline V and J ends were trimmed by 5 bases and 6 bases, with 14 bases remaining between them. Germline CDR1 is SGHTA and CDR2 is FQGTGA. The CDR3 loop spans 14 amino acids. CDR3 protein: CASSPQSEANEQFF. In DNA form, the CDR3 reads TGTGCCAGCAGCCCCCAAAGCGAGGCCAATGAGCAGTTCTTC.

The rearrangement links TRBV12-1 to TRBJ2-3; TRBD2 was called by the table and not checked on the DNA. TRBV12-1 is annotated as a pseudogene. The CDR3 spans 22 residues. CDR3 nucleotide sequence: TGTGCCAGCAGCTTTTGGCCGCGGGGACTAGCGGGATTTACACTTGAGGGTGATACGCAGTATTTT. Amino acid sequence: CASSFWPRGLAGFTLEGDTQYF.

The gene calls are TRBV14 and TRBJ1-2; D possibly corresponds to TRBD1 (5 bases). Germline V gives CDR1 SGHDN, CDR2 FVKESK. CDR3 length equals 12 residues. V was cut by 4 bases and J by 8 bases, with 11 bases left in between. The CDR3 DNA reads TGTGCCAGCAGCCCCGGGGGGTACGGCTACACCTTC. This gives the protein CASSPGGYGYTF.

A few counts support this clone. The genes are TRBV6-6 and TRBJ1-1, with 7 nucleotides matching TRBD1. Germline values: CDR1 MNHNY, CDR2 SVGAGI (reference sequence). V shed 5 bases and J 1 base; nucleotides not matched to a gene: 7. CDR3 length: 15 amino acids. The CDR3 sequence: CASSLQGVQNTEAFF. Written as DNA, the CDR3 is TGTGCCAGCAGTCTCCAGGGGGTGCAGAACACTGAAGCTTTCTTT.

J is TRBJ1-1 and V is TRBV5-6, with D unresolved. Trimming stripped 1 base from V and 11 bases from J, with 12 bases between. CDR1 is SGHDT and CDR2 is YYEEEE in the germline V gene. The CDR3 runs 12 residues. The CDR3 DNA reads TGTGCCAGCAGCTTGATAGCCGCCGAGGCTTTCTTT. Protein product: CASSLIAAEAFF.